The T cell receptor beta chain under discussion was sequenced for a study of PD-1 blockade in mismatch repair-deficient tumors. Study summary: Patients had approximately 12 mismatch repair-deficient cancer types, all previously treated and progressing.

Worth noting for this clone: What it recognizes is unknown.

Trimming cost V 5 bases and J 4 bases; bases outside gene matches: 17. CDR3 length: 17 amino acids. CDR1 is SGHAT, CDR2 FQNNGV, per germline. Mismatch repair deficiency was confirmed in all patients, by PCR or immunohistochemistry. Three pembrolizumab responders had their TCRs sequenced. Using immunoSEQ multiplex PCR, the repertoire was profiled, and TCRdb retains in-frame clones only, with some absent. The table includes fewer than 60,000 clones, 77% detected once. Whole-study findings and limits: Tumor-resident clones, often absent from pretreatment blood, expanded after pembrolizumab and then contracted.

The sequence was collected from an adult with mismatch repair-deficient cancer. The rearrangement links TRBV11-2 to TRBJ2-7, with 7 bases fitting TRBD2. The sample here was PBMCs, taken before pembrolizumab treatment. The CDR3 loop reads CASSNLLLSGPSYEQYF. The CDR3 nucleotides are TGTGCCAGCAGCAACTTGCTCCTTAGCGGGCCATCTTACGAGCAGTACTTC. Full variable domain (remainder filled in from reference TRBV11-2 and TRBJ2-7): EAGVAQSPRYKIIEKRQSVAFWCNPISGHATLYWYQQILGQGPKLLIQFQNNGVVDDSQLPKDRFSAERLKGVDSTLKIQPAKLEDSAVYLCASSNLLLSGPSYEQYFGPGTRLTVT.